What follows are 30 T cell receptor beta chains derived from one specimen sequenced in a study of technical replicates of blood from a handful of donors. Assay used: immunoSEQ multiplex PCR; TCRdb lists only in-frame clones, some missing. The table records approximately 80,000 clones, approximately 91% of them present only once. Sequencing was performed on T cells isolated from PBMCs. The source is a human donor in good health.

Only one count was recorded for this clone. The rearrangement uses TRBV6-6 and TRBJ2-3; 10 positions agree with TRBD2. This CDR3 spans 16 amino acids. V dropped 3 bases and J dropped 6; count of bases not matched to a gene: 9. CDR1 MNHNY and CDR2 SVGAGI come from the germline V gene (reference sequence). The CDR3: CASSYEREGRRDTQYF. The CDR3 DNA follows: TGTGCCAGCAGTTATGAGCGGGAGGGCCGAAGGGATACGCAGTATTTT.

This clone was picked up one time. This sequence joins TRBV4-1 and TRBJ1-2; 9 bases are shared with TRBD1. V was clipped by 1 base and J by 2 bases; unmatched bases: 5. Germline CDR1 and CDR2: MGHRA and YSYEKL. This CDR3 has 16 residues. CDR3: CASSQVETGGNYGYTF. As DNA, the CDR3 is TGCGCCAGCAGCCAAGTCGAGACAGGGGGGAACTATGGCTACACCTTC.

The V and J genes are TRBV7-9 and TRBJ2-2, with TRBD2 matching over 10 bases. V gave up 5 bases and J gave up 6 bases; unmatched junction bases: 12. This CDR3 is built from 17 residues. From germline, CDR1 is SEHNR and CDR2 FQNEAQ (reference sequence). The CDR3 sequence: CASSLLLASGRAGELFF. The CDR3 region has the DNA TGTGCCAGCAGCCTCCTGCTAGCTAGCGGGAGAGCCGGGGAGCTGTTTTTT.

The chain links TRBV5-1 to TRBJ1-4, with 7 bases matching TRBD1. This CDR3 region has 16 residues. Losses at the gene ends were 5 bases for V and 2 bases for J; bases not matched to a gene: 9. The V gene's germline CDR1 is SGHRS and CDR2 YFSETQ. DNA for the CDR3: TGCGCCAGCAGTCATCAGGGGGATCTCACTAATGAAAAACTGTTTTTT. Encoded protein: CASSHQGDLTNEKLFF.

The chain's CDR3 is CASSQVLAGVDEQFF. The CDR3, as DNA: TGTGCCAGCAGCCAAGTACTAGCGGGAGTAGATGAGCAGTTCTTC. The V call is TRBV4-2, the J call TRBJ2-1; the match to TRBD2 covers 11 bases. This CDR3 has 15 amino acids. The J segment lost 8 bases and the V segment lost 1 base, leaving 4 bases of the junction unmatched. CDR1 and CDR2 from the germline V gene are LGHNA and YNFKEQ.

The genes are TRBV15 and TRBJ2-1, with 8 bases aligning to TRBD1. The CDR3 sequence is 14 residues long. V shed 1 base, J shed 6 bases, and the junction held 2 bases outside the gene matches. Germline-derived CDR1 and CDR2 are LNHNV and YYDKDF (reference sequence). The CDR3 loop is CATSRGQGPNEQFF. The DNA of the CDR3 is TGTGCCACCAGCAGAGGACAGGGGCCCAATGAGCAGTTCTTC.

This rearrangement joins TRBV27 to TRBJ2-7, with a tentative D call TRBD2 (5 bases). CDR3 length: 15 amino acids. The germline V gene encodes CDR1 MNHEY and CDR2 SMNVEV (reference sequence). V lost 4 bases and J lost 5, with 18 bases in between. CDR3 sequence: CASSSALITSNEQYF. The CDR3 DNA sequence: TGTGCCAGCAGTTCCGCCCTAATCACTAGTAACGAGCAGTACTTC.

The chain links TRBV11-3 to TRBJ1-1, with TRBD1 matching over 8 bases. The CDR3 runs to 14 residues. The trim removed 5 bases at V and 6 bases at J, leaving 8 bases unmatched. Germline lookup yields CDR1 SGHNT and CDR2 YENEEA. Here the CDR3 DNA reads TGTGCCAGCAGCGAGTGGGACAGGTATCCTGAAGCTTTCTTT. It encodes CASSEWDRYPEAFF.

This clone is deemed medium-sized. The rearrangement joins TRBV6-5 to TRBJ2-7; TRBD2 matches 7 bases. The length of the CDR3 is 13 residues. The germline gives CDR1 MNHEY, CDR2 SVGAGI. V shed 6 bases and J 3 bases; nucleotides not matched to a gene: 5. The DNA of the CDR3 is TGTGCCAGCAGGGGGGGGGATAACTACGAGCAGTACTTC. Protein product: CASRGGDNYEQYF.

This clone was detected only once. J is TRBJ2-2 and V is TRBV6-6; 8 nucleotides match TRBD1. J lost 7 bases, V lost 8 bases, and 9 bases had no gene match. Germline values: CDR1 MNHNY, CDR2 SVGAGI (reference sequence). The CDR3 sequence is 14 residues long. The CDR3 DNA is TGTGCCAGCCGCACGACAGGGGCCTACGGGGAGCTGTTTTTT. The encoded protein is CASRTTGAYGELFF.

The chain uses TRBV29-1 and TRBJ2-5; D unresolved. The CDR3 sequence is 11 residues long. The germline CDR1 and CDR2 sequences are SQVTM and ANQGSEA. V was cut by 4 bases and J by 5 bases, with 8 bases left in between. In DNA, the CDR3 is TGCAGCGTTGTGCAACAGGAGACCCAGTACTTC. Translated, it gives CSVVQQETQYF. The whole variable domain, filled in from reference TRBV29-1 and TRBJ2-5, reads SAVISQKPSRDICQRGTSLTIQCQVDSQVTMMFWYRQQPGQSLTLIATANQGSEATYESGFVIDKFPISRPNLTFSTLTVSNMSPEDSSIYLCSVVQQETQYFGPGTRLLVL.

J is TRBJ2-7 and V is TRBV5-1; no clear D gene. This CDR3 has 13 amino acids. V lost 1 base to trimming and J lost 2 bases, with 7 bases between them. In germline, CDR1 is SGHRS, CDR2 YFSETQ. The CDR3 region is CASSLYTTYEQYF. The CDR3 nucleotides read TGCGCCAGCAGCTTGTACACTACCTACGAGCAGTACTTC. Full variable domain (outside the CDR3, taken from reference TRBV5-1 and TRBJ2-7): KAGVTQTPRYLIKTRGQQVTLSCSPISGHRSVSWYQQTPGQGLQFLFEYFSETQRNKGNFPGRFSGRQFSNSRSEMNVSTLELGDSALYLCASSLYTTYEQYFGPGTRLTVT.

The gene calls are TRBV7-3 and TRBJ2-2, with TRBD2 matching 8 bases. CDR1 is SGHTA, CDR2 FQGTGA, per germline. This CDR3 comprises 17 residues. V trimming: 3 bases; J trimming: 0 bases; junction bases outside the gene matches: 6. This chain's CDR3 is CASSFPHSGANTGELFF. The DNA for the CDR3 is TGTGCCAGCAGCTTTCCTCATAGCGGGGCGAACACCGGGGAGCTGTTTTTT.

The chain has TRBV7-8 and TRBJ2-3; the match to TRBD2 covers 7 bases. Trimming cost V 5 bases and J 4 bases; bases outside gene matches: 12. The CDR3 has 16 residues. CDR1 and CDR2 from the germline V gene are SGHVS and FQNEAQ. The CDR3 sequence is CASSHLRSGGSDTQYF. As DNA, the CDR3 is TGTGCCAGCAGCCACCTTAGATCGGGAGGATCAGATACGCAGTATTTT. Based on the CDR3 plus reference TRBV7-8 and TRBJ2-3, the full variable domain is GAGVSQSPRYKVAKRGQDVALRCDPISGHVSLFWYQQALGQGPEFLTYFQNEAQLDKSGLPSDRFFAERPEGSVSTLKIQRTQQEDSAVYLCASSHLRSGGSDTQYFGPGTRLTVL.

The genes are TRBV5-4 and TRBJ2-7; 10 bases match TRBD2. CDR1 and CDR2 (germline): SGHNT, YYREEE (reference sequence). Losses at the gene ends were 0 bases for V and 2 bases for J; bases not matched to a gene: 2. The CDR3 is 15 amino acids. CDR3 DNA sequence: TGTGCCAGCAGCTTGGACCTAGCGGGAGCCTACGAGCAGTACTTC. It codes for CASSLDLAGAYEQYF.

The chain is built from TRBV7-9 and TRBJ2-7; no clear D gene. This CDR3 region has 12 residues. Between the trimmed V and J ends, which lost 3 bases and 3 bases, there was a span of 6 bases. Germline assignment: CDR1 SEHNR and CDR2 FQNEAQ (reference sequence). Here the CDR3 reads CASSFQNYEQYF. DNA for the CDR3: TGTGCCAGCAGCTTTCAGAACTACGAGCAGTACTTC. The full variable domain, completed using reference TRBV7-9 and TRBJ2-7, is DTGVSQNPRHKITKRGQNVTFRCDPISEHNRLYWYRQTLGQGPEFLTYFQNEAQLEKSRLLSDRFSAERPKGSFSTLEIQRTEQGDSAMYLCASSFQNYEQYFGPGTRLTVT.

V is TRBV11-2 and J is TRBJ1-5, with 8 bases that match TRBD1. The CDR3 loop spans 14 amino acids. Trimming removed 4 bases from V and 3 bases from J; junction bases left unmatched: 2. CDR1 and CDR2 (germline): SGHAT, FQNNGV. The CDR3 DNA is TGTGCCAGCAGCTCGACAGGGGTCAATCAGCCCCAGCATTTT. The encoded protein is CASSSTGVNQPQHF.

The genes are TRBV11-3 and TRBJ2-2, with TRBD2 identical over 7 bases. The germline gives CDR1 SGHNT, CDR2 YENEEA. V trimming: 1 base; J trimming: 1 base; junction bases outside the gene matches: 0. The CDR3 runs 15 residues. As DNA, the CDR3 is TGTGCCAGCAGCTTAGCTAGCGGGAACACCGGGGAGCTGTTTTTT. It yields the protein CASSLASGNTGELFF.

The sample holds a few counts of this clone. The V and J genes are TRBV7-3 and TRBJ1-1; 8 bases line up with TRBD1. The V gene's germline CDR1 is SGHTA and CDR2 FQGTGA. The CDR3 runs to 13 residues. V shed 2 bases and J 5 bases; nucleotides not matched to a gene: 1. CDR3 sequence: CASSLQGATEAFF. The CDR3 DNA reads as TGTGCCAGCAGCTTACAGGGGGCAACTGAAGCTTTCTTT.

The V and J genes are TRBV4-1 and TRBJ2-3; 11 bases map to TRBD2. Germline trimming cut 1 base from V and 0 bases from J; bases unmatched to any gene: 6. Germline CDR1 MGHRA, CDR2 YSYEKL. The CDR3 consists of 18 residues. The CDR3 DNA follows: TGCGCCAGCAGCCAAGTAGGACTAGCGGGCGTTAGCACAGATACGCAGTATTTT. Protein product: CASSQVGLAGVSTDTQYF.

The V gene is TRBV2, the J gene TRBJ2-1, with 11 nucleotides matching TRBD2. CDR1 and CDR2 (germline): SNHLY, FYNNEI. Trimming at V came to 7 bases and at J to 12 bases, leaving 8 bases not matched to a gene. The length of the CDR3 is 13 residues. The CDR3 loop reads CASTHSGRAGQFF. CDR3 coding DNA: TGTGCCAGCACCCATAGCGGGAGGGCCGGGCAGTTCTTC.

The chain links TRBV7-2 to TRBJ2-2; TRBD2 aligns across 9 bases. With 5 bases clipped from V and 0 bases from J, the junction kept 10 bases outside the gene matches. The CDR3 has 18 amino acids. Germline V gene data show CDR1 as SGHTA and CDR2 as FQGNSA. CDR3 in amino acids: CASSRKSLAGANTGELFF. The CDR3 nucleotides are TGTGCCAGCAGCAGAAAATCTTTAGCGGGAGCGAACACCGGGGAGCTGTTTTTT.

V usage is TRBV12-2 and J usage is TRBJ2-3; the tabulated D call, TRBD2, remains unverified against the DNA. TRBV12-2 is annotated as a pseudogene. The CDR3 is made up of 15 amino acids. CDR3 nucleotides: TGTGCAAGTCGCCCTAAAATGGAGGGATCAGATACGCAGTATTTT. As protein: CASRPKMEGSDTQYF.

V gene TRBV9 combines with J gene TRBJ2-3, with TRBD2 as a possible D gene (6 bases). The CDR3 runs to 14 residues. The germline CDR1 and CDR2 sequences are SGDLS and YYNGEE. Trimming removed 3 bases at V and 2 bases at J, with 10 bases between. In nucleotides, the CDR3 is TGTGCCAGCAGCGGAAGGGACTCCACAGATACGCAGTATTTT. Translated, it gives CASSGRDSTDTQYF.

This clone occurred once. The rearrangement uses TRBV9 and TRBJ2-1; 8 bases line up with TRBD2. The CDR3 contains 15 residues. CDR1 is SGDLS and CDR2 is YYNGEE in the germline V gene. Trimming cost V 4 bases and J 4 bases; bases outside gene matches: 7. CDR3 region: CASSPISGTYNEQFF. Written as DNA, the CDR3 is TGTGCCAGCAGCCCGATTAGCGGGACTTACAATGAGCAGTTCTTC.

V usage is TRBV28 and J usage is TRBJ2-7, with D tentatively TRBD2 (5 bases). CDR3 length: 16 amino acids. The V and J ends lost 6 bases and 6 bases respectively, with 24 bases between them. Germline V gene lookup returns CDR1 MDHEN and CDR2 SYDVKM. This CDR3 is CASRIGTRVLTGEQYF. The CDR3 DNA follows: TGTGCCAGCAGAATAGGCACTAGGGTCTTAACCGGCGAGCAGTACTTC.

The chain couples TRBV7-2 to TRBJ2-1; D remains unclear. The CDR3 extends over 13 amino acids. Germline CDR1 SGHTA, CDR2 FQGNSA. V lost 3 bases, J lost 4 bases, and 7 bases lay in between. The CDR3 here is CASSFNGYNEQFF. Written as DNA, the CDR3 is TGTGCCAGCAGCTTCAACGGGTACAATGAGCAGTTCTTC.

The chain has TRBV2 and TRBJ1-2; tentative D call: TRBD1 (6 bases). Germline CDR1 SNHLY, CDR2 FYNNEI. V dropped 5 bases and J dropped 4 bases, with 11 bases sitting between them. The CDR3 covers 13 residues. CDR3: CASSSDRTYGYTF. CDR3 DNA: TGTGCCAGCAGTTCCGACAGGACCTATGGCTACACCTTC.

The chain joins TRBV2 to TRBJ2-7; 8 bases are shared with TRBD1. The J segment lost 3 bases and the V segment lost 3 bases, leaving 4 bases of the junction unmatched. The V gene's germline CDR1 is SNHLY and CDR2 FYNNEI. The CDR3 consists of 14 residues. In nucleotides, the CDR3 is TGTGCCAGCAGTGAGTGGACAGGGTACTACGAGCAGTACTTC. The encoded protein is CASSEWTGYYEQYF.

The V call is TRBV29-1, the J call TRBJ1-1; D not resolved. CDR1 SQVTM and CDR2 ANQGSEA come from the germline V gene. Trimming took off 6 bases at V and 5 bases at J, with 10 bases between the two ends. The length of the CDR3 is 11 residues. CDR3 in DNA: TGCAGCGTGAAGCGGGAAACTGAAGCTTTCTTT. This translates into CSVKRETEAFF.